The sequence of this T cell receptor beta chain was determined in a study of vaccination effects on CD4 cells after COVID-19. Findings and limits, study-wide: Substantial clonal contraction characterized both infection- and vaccine-induced clones late after vaccination.

The CDR3 spans 15 residues. With 3 bases removed from V and 3 bases from J, the gap between germline ends came to 15 bases. The germline gives CDR1 SGHDT, CDR2 YYEEEE. The method was immunoSEQ multiplex PCR; TCRdb's version includes in-frame clones alone and lacks a portion of them. The sample holds some 11,000 clones, roughly 70% seen once. This clone was detected once. Its target is unknown. Under the ViraFEST assay, PBMC were stimulated with viral peptide pools so that antigen-specific CD4+ T cells expanded. Sequencing was performed afterwards. The culture ran for 10 days before CD4+ T cells were isolated.

The rearrangement links TRBV5-6 to TRBJ2-5, with D possibly being TRBD1 or TRBD2 (6 bases each). The input for sequencing was CD4+ T cells from PBMCs cultured with HCoV-229E spike peptides, taken before COVID-19 vaccination. This TCR derives from a human donor who received a COVID-19 vaccine. The chain's CDR3 is CASSWEMGGKETQYF. CDR3 DNA: TGTGCCAGCAGCTGGGAAATGGGGGGCAAAGAGACCCAGTACTTC.